This T cell receptor beta chain was sequenced in a study of STAT3 mutations in large granular lymphocyte leukemia. Looking at the study overall: Immunosuppressive therapy was given to more than half of T-LGLL patients.

Only a few counts were recorded for this clone. The target antigen is unknown. Study-wide results and limits: In some patients, a small highly pathogenic clone possibly went undetected. Every T-cell large granular lymphocyte leukemia patient had at least one immunodominant TCR beta clonotype. Clonal expansion was inferred from samples taken at other timepoints.

About 40,000 productive templates were obtained per sample on average. Clones were sequenced by immunoSEQ multiplex PCR, and TCRdb holds only the in-frame ones, with some missing. The sample has about 10,000 clones; about 52% are singletons. This CDR3 region has 15 residues. CDR1 LNHNV and CDR2 YYDKDF come from the germline V gene (reference sequence). Trimming removed 0 bases at V and 4 bases at J, with 13 bases between. This TCR derives from a boy aged 5-17 years with T-cell large granular lymphocyte leukemia. Some clones in this sample may be carry-over from other donors' samples. This sequence joins TRBV15 and TRBJ2-7, with D perhaps matching TRBD1 (7 bases). Material: peripheral blood mononuclear cells. CDR3 in DNA: TGTGCCACCAGCAGAGACGGAGGGGGCGCGTACGAGCAGTACTTC. Encoded protein: CATSRDGGGAYEQYF.